This section outlines one TCR beta chain sequence together with its context. These data originate in a study of blood T cell repertoires in COVID-19. In the study overall: Both acute and convalescent COVID-19 samples were obtained from the United States, Italy and Spain. Sources were T cells, B-cell-depleted T cells, or PBMCs; the material itself was cDNA or gDNA.

Original analysis: The assay estimated nucleated cells by amplifying reference gene primers. Profiled with immunoSEQ multiplex PCR; TCRdb holds only in-frame clones, not every one. V and J calls and clone size are as listed in that table; D and trimming were resolved from the DNA. The table shows roughly 85,000 clones, with more than 80% occurring only once. The length of the CDR3 is 14 residues. Germline values: CDR1 SQVTM, CDR2 ANQGSEA. The ends were cut back, 0 bases at V and 4 bases at J, with 12 bases in the middle. The origin of this receptor is a man aged 50 to 59 with active or convalescent COVID-19. Specimen: peripheral blood. The genes are TRBV29-1 and TRBJ1-1; D gene uncertain. The DNA for the CDR3 is TGCAGCGTTGAAGATCAGTTCCCCACCACTGAAGCTTTCTTT. It encodes CSVEDQFPTTEAFF.